This TCR beta chain stems from a study of beta chain features in type 1 diabetes. On the study more broadly: Comparable age, gender and cell yields were observed in patients relative to healthy donors. Overall study results and limits: PCR might favor shorter templates, equally in patients and controls.

CDR1 and CDR2 (germline): GTSNPN, SVGIG (reference sequence). The CDR3 runs to 14 residues. cDNA synthesis used the whole RNA isolate, giving expressed TCRB sequences. Sequencing was performed with immunoSEQ multiplex PCR; in TCRdb, only in-frame clones are kept and a portion is missing. The sample lists about half a million clones; about 29% were seen once. Cells sorted by CD45RO/CCR7/CD25/CD127/CD95/CD27 comprised CD4+ naive, central memory, regulatory and stem cell-like memory cells. As concerns this clone: Its target is unknown.

This chain joins TRBV30 and TRBJ2-5, with 8 bases matching TRBD1. The DNA end is more similar to TRBJ2-7, so the J call may be wrong. The sequence derives from a man aged 18 to 30 in good health. Sample: naive CD4+ T cells from blood. The CDR3 is CAWSVRDRPYEQYF. For the CDR3, the DNA is TGTGCCTGGAGTGTGAGGGACAGGCCTTACGAGCAGTACTTC.